The sequence of this T cell receptor beta chain was determined in a study of T cell responses to AZD1222 COVID-19 vaccine (dated by TCRdb to the early 2020s). Broadly, across the study: AZD1222 recipients given second doses at about 4 weeks or at about 12 weeks were pooled, since spike-specific TCR depth and breadth were not found to differ between the two schedules. TCR sequencing covered 230 or so trial participants: 200 to 210 given two doses of AZD1222 and 26 given two doses of MenACWY control vaccine. Trial participants were enrolled by age into subgroups of 18-55, 56-69 and 70-plus years, and approximately 150, 30 and 60 TCR-sequenced participants, respectively, were included in these subgroups. Overall results and qualifications from the work: Because no day 14 peak-response samples were available, repertoires were characterized only after the peak T cell response. Only five or six AZD1222 recipients were SARS-CoV-2 seropositive at baseline, limiting conclusions about previously exposed vaccinees. Most participants were white British and females outnumbered males, and the authors suggested that clonal diversity may have been underestimated. Spike-specific TCR breadth and depth rose significantly after two AZD1222 doses compared with day 0 and with MenACWY recipients. Epitopes outside the regions mutated in the B.1.351 and B.1.1.7 variants were reportedly recognized by nearly half of the unique spike-specific TCRs. Vaccine-associated CD4 TCRs spanned the whole spike protein, with dominant responses in regions 160-218 and 743-854. The 56-69-year group was small, and its depth increase did not reach significance, likely because of low power.

The CDR3 regions of human TCRbeta chains were subjected to immunosequencing. In the source study's methods: Repertoire TCRs were checked for matches against a reference library of SARS-CoV-2-specific TCRs that had been generated using the MIRA antigen-specificity platform. Breadth was defined as the fraction of unique TCRs that were SARS-CoV-2-associated. Depth was defined as the fraction of total T cells that were SARS-CoV-2-associated. Each spike-specific TCR was assigned to its reactive spike region and to a CD4 or CD8 class using the MIRA data. Log10-transformed breadth and depth values were compared by one-way ANOVA with Sidak's multiple comparisons tests. Imported from immuneACCESS, the table was reduced by TCRdb to in-frame sequences with V and J called. These copies leave out some clones; in studies compared against another copy, an unresolved V gene accounts for under half, and the cause of the remainder is not known. V and J calls and clone size are given by that table; D and trimming were obtained from the DNA. The sample table contains around 150,000 clones; only one count was recorded for around nine tenths of them. Together, the top ten hold about 5.3% of the sample.

Compared with germline, V lacks 5 bases and J lacks 0 bases; bases without a gene match: 6. Counted from cysteine to phenylalanine, this CDR3 has 16 amino acids. Only CDR3 DNA is held: 48 bases, read in frame from base 1. CDR1 and CDR2 (MDHEN, SYDVKM) derive from the germline V gene. As to this clone: Its antigen is still unknown. Qualities for individual bases were not recorded, and no much larger clone is one base off.

In light of the paper, this sample's time point label describes: baseline before first vaccination. The vaccinee samples were drawn from two UK trials, COV001 and COV002, one of which was a single-blind randomized controlled phase 2/3 trial testing AZD1222 (ChAdOx1 nCoV-19) in healthy adults. For TCRbeta chain sequencing, PBMC samples were collected from trial participants at day 0 and at day 28 after the second dose. In this chain, TRBV28 is recombined with TRBJ1-1; TRBD1 matches 10 bases in the middle. This receptor was taken from an adult in good health. The specimen was peripheral blood, collected on day 0 of AZD1222 vaccination. The DNA reads as follows: TGTGCCAGCAGTCAGGACAGGGGGAACATGAACACTGAAGCTTTCTTT. The translation is CASSQDRGNMNTEAFF.